This T cell receptor beta chain derives from a study of T cell responses to AZD1222 COVID-19 vaccine (dated by TCRdb to the early 2020s). In the study overall: TCR sequencing was performed for roughly 250 trial participants, of whom about 210 were given two doses of AZD1222 and approximately 26 were given two doses of MenACWY control vaccine. Trial participants were enrolled by age into subgroups of 18-55, 56-69 and 70-plus years, and around 140, 26 and 57 TCR-sequenced participants, respectively, were included in these subgroups. Findings and caveats that apply to the study as a whole: Because no day 14 peak-response samples were available, the repertoires could be characterized only after the peak T cell response. Conclusions about previously exposed vaccinees are limited because only six or seven AZD1222 recipients were SARS-CoV-2 seropositive at baseline. CD4 TCRs associated with the vaccine covered the entire spike protein, and the dominant responses were in regions 160-218 and 743-854. After two AZD1222 doses, spike-specific TCR breadth and depth were significantly higher than at day 0 and than in MenACWY recipients. Epitopes outside the regions mutated in the B.1.351 and B.1.1.7 variants were reportedly recognized by nearly half of the unique spike-specific TCRs. The 56-69-year group was small, and its depth increase did not reach significance, likely because of low power. Participants were mostly white British, with more females than males. The authors suggested clonal diversity may have been underestimated.

A remark on this clone: Its recognized antigen is unknown. No base-level quality is on record; no much larger clone is a single base apart.

The CDR3 regions of human TCRbeta chains were analyzed by immunosequencing. As for the authors' bioinformatics: Repertoire TCRs were matched against a reference library of SARS-CoV-2-specific TCRs generated with the MIRA antigen-specificity platform. Breadth meant the fraction of unique TCRs that were SARS-CoV-2-associated, whereas depth meant the fraction of total T cells that were SARS-CoV-2-associated. Using the MIRA data, each spike-specific TCR was assigned both to the spike region to which the TCR was reactive and to a CD4 or CD8 class. Log10-transformed breadth and depth values were compared by one-way ANOVA with Sidak's multiple comparisons tests. TCRdb carries this immuneACCESS record with in-frame sequences only. Its versions omit some clonotypes, under half of them owing to an unresolved V gene in the studies checked, with the rest unexplained. V, J and clone size were drawn from that table, and D and trimming were deduced from the DNA. The sample records about 77,000 clones, more than 90% of which are singletons. The ten most abundant clones make up around 4.5% of the sample.

Cut back by 5 bases and 2 bases, the V and J ends lie 14 bases apart. Including cysteine and phenylalanine, the CDR3 has 14 amino acids. Just the 42-base CDR3 DNA is kept, in frame starting at base 1. According to the germline V gene (reference sequence), CDR1 reads GTSNPN and CDR2 reads SVGIG. The meaning of the sample's time point label: about 28 days (+/-7) after the second vaccine dose. AZD1222 recipients given second doses at about 4 weeks or at about 12 weeks were pooled, since spike-specific TCR depth and breadth were not found to differ between the two schedules. Vaccinee samples came from UK trials COV001 and COV002, including a single-blind randomized controlled phase 2/3 trial of AZD1222 (ChAdOx1 nCoV-19) in healthy adults. Trial participant PBMC samples were collected at day 0 and day 28 after the second dose for TCRbeta chain sequencing.

The chain is assembled from TRBV30 and TRBJ2-3; the D segment could be TRBD2, given 5 matching bases. The receptor comes from an adult who received the AZD1222 COVID-19 vaccine. Specimen: peripheral blood, collected 28 days after the second AZD1222 dose. The CDR3 has the sequence CAWRLTGITDTQYF. The DNA sequence is TGTGCCTGGCGGCTTACGGGGATCACAGATACGCAGTATTTT. Outside the CDR3, residues come from the reference TRBV30 and TRBJ2-3 proteins, so the full variable domain is: SQTIHQWPATLVQPVGSPLSLECTVEGTSNPNLYWYRQAAGRGLQLLFYSVGIGQISSEVPQNLSASRPQDRQFILSSKKLLLSDSGFYLCAWRLTGITDTQYFGPGTRLTVL.